This T cell receptor (beta chain) was documented in a study of control samples from healthy donors and cancer patients. Only one count was recorded for this clone. The assay was immunoSEQ multiplex PCR, and TCRdb's table has in-frame clones only and misses some. The sample yields 160,000 or so clones, approximately 94% seen once. The CDR3 runs 11 residues. The germline V and J ends were trimmed by 8 bases and 6 bases, with 7 bases remaining between them. The germline CDR1 and CDR2 sequences are LNHDA and SQIVND (reference sequence). The sequencing input was PBMCs. The TCR sequence derives from a man aged 55-75 years with colorectal cancer. The rearrangement uses TRBV19 and TRBJ1-4; D ambiguous. The CDR3 sequence is CASPPDEKLFF. CDR3 nucleotides: TGTGCCAGTCCCCCGGATGAAAAACTGTTTTTT.